These T cell receptor beta chains were read from a single sample in a study of response to subunit inactivated influenza vaccine. TCRdb re-called the RT-PCR reads through MiXCR, storing one row per CDR3 protein. The sample has around 250,000 distinct CDR3 sequences; more than 9% are singletons. Sequenced material: non-naive T cells sorted from PBMCs, taken roughly 15 days before vaccination. The receptors were gathered from a man aged 50-59 years who received an inactivated influenza vaccine. CDR3s include the opening cysteine and the closing phenylalanine or tryptophan.

V	CDR3
TRBV7-9	CASSKGLAGVEEQYF
TRBV2	CASSEGARSPYNEQFF
TRBV27	CASSPAGLAGLTDTQYF
TRBV7-8	CASSLIRGDTQYF
TRBV12-3/TRBV12-4	CASSFSEGINGYTF
TRBV7-2	CASSLSGGDTGELFF
TRBV29-1	CSVRGQGETQYF
TRBV29-1	CSAFKGAVDTQYF
TRBV12-3/TRBV12-4	CASRPGQANIQYF
TRBV4-3	CASSRNRLGEQYF
TRBV4-3	CASSQDIPLAGGLRGETQYF
TRBV5-8	CASSLAGPTKFYEQYF
TRBV11-2	CASSSTRGAGSYNEQFF
TRBV5-1	CASSLDSTYGYTF
TRBV7-9	CASSEGTSSTDTQYF
TRBV6-2/TRBV6-3	CASSRTGLSNTGELFF
TRBV7-9	CASRGTQDRTDTQYF
TRBV3-1	CASSPQRGPYEQYF
TRBV12-3/TRBV12-4	CASTMASGGRGAGELFF
TRBV28	CASTRRLANTGELFF
TRBV20-1	CSARGVGGGTDTQYF
TRBV5-1	CASSLGGGFSYNEQFF
TRBV3-1	CASSPRGSSEQFF
TRBV15	CATSRDSRVVTGELFF
TRBV7-3	CASSLTGREQFF
TRBV4-1	CASSQDGGYQETQYF
TRBV11-2	CASSFSWTGPYNEQFF
TRBV13	CASTGTSEGVTQYF
TRBV20-1	CSARDFRQGVTYEQYF
TRBV20-1	CSARGTGDPYEQYF
TRBV11-2	CASSPGDRVYEKLFF
TRBV10-3	CAIGGPGTADTQYF
TRBV20-1	CSARDSGYTDTQYF
TRBV4-3	CASRATGDTEAFF
TRBV4-1	CASSQMGNNYGYTF
TRBV3-1	CASSHGDLGQTTTEAFF
TRBV7-2	CASSSDRGQGGEQYF
TRBV27	CASSFGDSTYEQYF
TRBV6-1	CASSEHRDDQAFF
TRBV20-1	CCARRSSGPLFNEQFF
TRBV6-2/TRBV6-3	CASNGWDFHEQYF
TRBV7-9	CASRKVFAGEADTQYF
TRBV5-1	CASSTTPGQNTEAFF
TRBV5-1	CASSPRQGVLETQYF
TRBV28	CASSLTGTGNQPQHF
TRBV7-9	CASSFGQYTEAFF
TRBV29-1	CSADGGGETQYF
TRBV28	CASSSPPTGGGYTF
TRBV28	CASSFYRGTELYF
TRBV5-5	CASSRDTRYTEAFF
TRBV13	CASSLGDSSGNTIYF
TRBV27	CASSFKGTGNTIYF
TRBV6-1	CASSPGQAESPRNGYTF
TRBV5-1	CASSRAGTENGYTF
TRBV5-1	CASSPRVSISTDTQYF
TRBV7-2	CASSLGQGASSPLHF
TRBV6-1	CASSFGFWETQYF
TRBV5-1	CASSGSGTGYEQYF